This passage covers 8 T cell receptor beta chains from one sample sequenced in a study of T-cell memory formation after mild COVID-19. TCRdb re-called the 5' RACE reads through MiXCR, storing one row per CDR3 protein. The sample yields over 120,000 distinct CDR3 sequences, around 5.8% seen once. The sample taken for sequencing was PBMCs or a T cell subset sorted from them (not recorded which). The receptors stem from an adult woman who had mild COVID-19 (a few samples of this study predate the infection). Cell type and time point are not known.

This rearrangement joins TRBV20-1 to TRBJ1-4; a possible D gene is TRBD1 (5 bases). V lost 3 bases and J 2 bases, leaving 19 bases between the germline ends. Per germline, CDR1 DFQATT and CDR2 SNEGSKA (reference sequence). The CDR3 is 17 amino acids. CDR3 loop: CSARHLGGPGTNEKLFF. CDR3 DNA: TGCAGTGCTAGGCACCTTGGAGGACCAGGGACTAATGAAAAACTGTTTTTT.

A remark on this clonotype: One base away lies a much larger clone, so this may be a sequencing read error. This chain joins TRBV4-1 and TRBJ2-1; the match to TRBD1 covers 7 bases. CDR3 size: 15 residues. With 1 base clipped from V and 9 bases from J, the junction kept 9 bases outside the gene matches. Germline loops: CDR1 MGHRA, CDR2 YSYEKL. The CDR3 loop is CASSQGQGVHSEQFF. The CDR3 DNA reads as TGCGCCAGCAGCCAAGGACAGGGAGTACACTCTGAGCAGTTCTTC.

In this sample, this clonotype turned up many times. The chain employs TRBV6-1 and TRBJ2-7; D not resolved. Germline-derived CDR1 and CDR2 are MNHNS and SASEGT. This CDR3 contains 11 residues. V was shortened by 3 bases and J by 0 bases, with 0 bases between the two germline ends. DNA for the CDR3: TGTGCCAGCAGTGACTCCTACGAGCAGTACTTC. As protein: CASSDSYEQYF.

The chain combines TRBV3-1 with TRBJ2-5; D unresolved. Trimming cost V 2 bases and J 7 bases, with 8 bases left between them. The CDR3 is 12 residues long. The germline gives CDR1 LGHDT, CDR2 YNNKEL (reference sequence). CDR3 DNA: TGTGCCAGCAGCCAACCTCTCGGGACCCAGTACTTC. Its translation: CASSQPLGTQYF.

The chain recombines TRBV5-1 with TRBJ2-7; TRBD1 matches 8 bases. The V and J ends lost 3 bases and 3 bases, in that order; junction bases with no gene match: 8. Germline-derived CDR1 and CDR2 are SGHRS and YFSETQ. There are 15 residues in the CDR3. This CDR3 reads CASSSSRTGRYEQYF. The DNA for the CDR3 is TGCGCCAGCAGCTCCTCACGGACAGGGCGCTACGAGCAGTACTTC.

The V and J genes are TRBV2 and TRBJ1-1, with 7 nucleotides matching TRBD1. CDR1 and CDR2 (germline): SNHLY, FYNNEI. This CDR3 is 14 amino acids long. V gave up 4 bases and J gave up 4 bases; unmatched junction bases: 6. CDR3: CASSGRQGSTEAFF. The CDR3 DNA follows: TGTGCCAGCAGTGGCAGACAGGGTAGCACTGAAGCTTTCTTT. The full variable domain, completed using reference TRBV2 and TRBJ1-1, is EPEVTQTPSHQVTQMGQEVILRCVPISNHLYFYWYRQILGQKVEFLVSFYNNEISEKSEIFDDQFSVERPDGSNFTLKIRSTKLEDSAMYFCASSGRQGSTEAFFGQGTRLTVV.

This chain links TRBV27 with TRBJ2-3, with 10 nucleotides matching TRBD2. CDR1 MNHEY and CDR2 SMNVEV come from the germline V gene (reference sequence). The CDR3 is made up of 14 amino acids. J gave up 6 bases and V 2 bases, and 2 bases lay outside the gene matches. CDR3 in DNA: TGTGCCAGCAGTTTAATGACTAGCGGGGATACGCAGTATTTT. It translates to CASSLMTSGDTQYF.

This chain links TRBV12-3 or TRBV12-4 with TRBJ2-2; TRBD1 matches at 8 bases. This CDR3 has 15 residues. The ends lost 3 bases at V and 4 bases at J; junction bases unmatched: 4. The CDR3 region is CASSFRDRITGELFF. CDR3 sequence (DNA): TGTGCCAGCAGTTTTAGGGACAGGATCACCGGGGAGCTGTTTTTT.